These 18 T cell receptor beta chains were sequenced from one sample in a study of blood T cell repertoires in COVID-19. TCRdb's table, derived via immunoSEQ multiplex PCR, lists solely in-frame clones and lacks some. Found here are some 260,000 clones, around 80% of them singletons; the top ten hold approximately 4%. The material sequenced was PBMCs or T cells enriched from blood (not recorded which). These receptors were taken from a man younger than 45 with acute COVID-19.

This chain connects TRBV6-1 to TRBJ2-3, with D perhaps TRBD2 (6 bases). Germline V gene data show CDR1 as MNHNS and CDR2 as SASEGT. This CDR3 region has 17 residues. With 4 bases removed from V and 6 bases from J, the gap between germline ends came to 23 bases. The CDR3 DNA reads as TGTGCCAGCAGTGGGGTTTTCGGCGGGGATCACGCTGATACGCAGTATTTT. It encodes CASSGVFGGDHADTQYF.

V is TRBV20-1 and J is TRBJ1-1; weak D call: TRBD1 (6 bases). V was pared by 3 bases and J by 8 bases, with 10 bases between. Germline values: CDR1 DFQATT, CDR2 SNEGSKA (reference sequence). The CDR3 has 11 residues. The CDR3 reads CSASVDREAFF. CDR3 nucleotides: TGCAGTGCTAGTGTAGACAGGGAAGCTTTCTTT.

The chain joins TRBV2 to TRBJ1-6; TRBD1 might be the D (6 bases). V lost 2 bases and J lost 3, with 11 bases in between. CDR3 size: 16 residues. Germline CDR1 reads SNHLY; CDR2 reads FYNNEI. CDR3 sequence (DNA): TGTGCCAGCAGTGAACGTGGGACAAACTATAATTCACCCCTCCACTTT. It translates to CASSERGTNYNSPLHF.

The V call is TRBV5-4, the J call TRBJ1-5; no definite D call. V was pared by 2 bases and J by 4 bases, with 13 bases between. This CDR3 comprises 15 residues. Germline V gene sequence: CDR1 SGHNT, CDR2 YYREEE (reference sequence). The CDR3 loop reads CASSLSWEANQPQHF. CDR3 sequence (DNA): TGTGCCAGCAGCTTATCCTGGGAGGCGAATCAGCCCCAGCATTTT.

V and J are TRBV15 and TRBJ2-3; D is unclear. In germline, CDR1 is LNHNV, CDR2 YYDKDF (reference sequence). The CDR3 runs 11 residues. V lost 2 bases, J lost 7 bases, and 4 bases lay in between. CDR3 sequence reads: CATSRQNTQYF. In DNA, the CDR3 is TGTGCCACCAGCAGACAGAATACGCAGTATTTT.

The CDR3: CASSQRGRGMAGELFF. The DNA for the CDR3 is TGTGCCAGCAGCCAAAGGGGCAGGGGTATGGCCGGGGAGCTGTTTTTT. The chain uses TRBV14 and TRBJ2-2, with a tentative D call TRBD1 (6 bases). In germline, CDR1 is SGHDN, CDR2 FVKESK. The CDR3 is 16 amino acids. Deletions cut 2 bases from V and 6 bases from J, with 16 bases between.

This clone was counted ten times or more. The chain employs TRBV6-4 and TRBJ2-3; 9 nucleotides match TRBD2. The V segment lost 2 bases and the J segment 5 bases; nucleotides outside the gene matches: 5. The germline gives CDR1 MRHNA, CDR2 SNTAGT. This CDR3 spans 15 amino acids. CDR3 sequence: CASSDGGGAGDTQYF. Here the CDR3 DNA reads TGTGCCAGCAGTGACGGCGGGGGGGCAGGAGATACGCAGTATTTT.

CDR3 bases: TGCAGCGTTGATCCCAGGGGGGTGTTCTCCTATAATTCACCCCTCCACTTT. Protein sequence: CSVDPRGVFSYNSPLHF. The genes are TRBV29-1 and TRBJ1-6; 7 bases fit TRBD1. CDR3 length: 17 amino acids. CDR1 is SQVTM and CDR2 is ANQGSEA in the germline V gene. Trimming removed 3 bases from V and 0 bases from J; junction bases left unmatched: 8.

This rearrangement joins TRBV4-2 to TRBJ1-5, with D hard to call. Trimming pared 0 bases from V and 5 bases from J, leaving 5 bases between. The CDR3 has 13 amino acids. CDR1 is LGHNA and CDR2 is YNFKEQ in the germline V gene. The CDR3 reads CASSQDWHQPQHF. In DNA, the CDR3 is TGTGCCAGCAGCCAAGATTGGCATCAGCCCCAGCATTTT.

The CDR3 sequence is CASSPRQGLRDEKLFF. The CDR3 DNA sequence: TGTGCCAGTAGTCCCCGACAGGGCCTACGGGATGAAAAACTGTTTTTT. The chain combines TRBV19 with TRBJ1-4; TRBD1 matches 7 bases. Germline-derived CDR1 and CDR2 are LNHDA and SQIVND (reference sequence). There are 16 residues in the CDR3. The V gene end was trimmed by 5 bases and the J gene end by 6 bases; junction bases not matched to a gene: 12. Complete variable domain (other parts from reference TRBV19 and TRBJ1-4): DGGITQSPKYLFRKEGQNVTLSCEQNLNHDAMYWYRQDPGQGLRLIYYSQIVNDFQKGDIAEGYSVSREKKESFPLTVTSAQKNPTAFYLCASSPRQGLRDEKLFFGSGTQLSVL.

The chain employs TRBV15 and TRBJ1-2; D is uncertain. The V and J ends lost 0 bases and 8 bases respectively, with 13 bases between them. Germline V lookup: CDR1 LNHNV, CDR2 YYDKDF (reference sequence). The CDR3 has 14 residues. The CDR3 protein is CATSRDYSSRGYTF. The CDR3 coding sequence is TGTGCCACCAGCAGAGATTATTCTAGTCGAGGCTACACCTTC.

V usage is TRBV5-1 and J usage is TRBJ1-1; D gene unclear. V lost 5 bases to trimming and J lost 0 bases, with 8 bases between them. The CDR3 contains 13 residues. Germline CDR1 and CDR2: SGHRS and YFSETQ. DNA for the CDR3: TGCGCCAGCAGACCTGGCCTGAACACTGAAGCTTTCTTT. Protein sequence: CASRPGLNTEAFF.

This chain joins TRBV3-1 (or the pseudogene TRBV3-2) and TRBJ2-1; TRBD2 matches 9 bases. The CDR3 length is 18 residues. With V trimmed by 2 bases and J by 6 bases, 14 bases remained unmatched. From germline, CDR1 is LGHDT and CDR2 YNNKEL (reference sequence). DNA of the CDR3: TGTGCCAGCAGCCAACTGACGCCGCGGCGGGGGGGCTCCAATGAGCAGTTCTTC. This sequence encodes CASSQLTPRRGGSNEQFF.

The chain is built from TRBV15 and TRBJ1-4; 10 nucleotides line up with TRBD1. With V trimmed by 5 bases and J by 5 bases, 5 bases remained unmatched. CDR3 size: 15 residues. Per the germline V gene, CDR1 is LNHNV and CDR2 is YYDKDF (reference sequence). This chain's CDR3 is CATSGGTGENEKLFF. The CDR3 DNA is TGTGCCACCAGCGGTGGGACAGGGGAGAATGAAAAACTGTTTTTT.

CDR3 residues: CASSADSNEQFF. The CDR3 DNA follows: TGCGCCAGCAGCGCGGACAGCAATGAGCAGTTCTTC. The chain links TRBV5-1 to TRBJ2-1; tentatively, D is TRBD1 (6 bases). The germline V gene encodes CDR1 SGHRS and CDR2 YFSETQ. V was clipped by 4 bases and J by 6 bases, with 8 bases between them. The CDR3 is 12 residues long.

This rearrangement joins TRBV10-3 to TRBJ1-6; 8 positions agree with TRBD1. Germline CDR1 and CDR2: ENHRY and SYGVKD. The CDR3 length is 15 residues. After removal of 3 bases from V and 7 bases from J, the junction contained 5 bases not matched to a gene. The CDR3 sequence is CAISDRTGTNSPLHF. In DNA, the CDR3 is TGTGCCATCAGTGACCGGACAGGGACGAATTCACCCCTCCACTTT.

This chain links TRBV2 with TRBJ1-6; 9 bases match TRBD1. This CDR3 comprises 15 residues. The germline gives CDR1 SNHLY, CDR2 FYNNEI. V trimming: 7 bases; J trimming: 6 bases; junction bases outside the gene matches: 7. The CDR3 reads CASNRQGVGNSPLHF. The CDR3 DNA follows: TGTGCCAGCAACCGACAGGGGGTTGGTAATTCACCCCTCCACTTT. The full variable domain, completed using reference TRBV2 and TRBJ1-6, is EPEVTQTPSHQVTQMGQEVILRCVPISNHLYFYWYRQILGQKVEFLVSFYNNEISEKSEIFDDQFSVERPDGSNFTLKIRSTKLEDSAMYFCASNRQGVGNSPLHFGNGTRLTVT.

The chain recombines TRBV19 with TRBJ2-1; D call uncertain. Trimming removed 4 bases at V and 4 bases at J, with 8 bases between. Germline V gene sequence: CDR1 LNHDA, CDR2 SQIVND (reference sequence). The CDR3 sequence is 13 residues long. CDR3 nucleotides: TGTGCCAGTAGTAAGGAGCAATACAATGAGCAGTTCTTC. This sequence encodes CASSKEQYNEQFF.